The 20 T cell receptor beta chains presented below share a single source sample, sequenced in a study of T cell repertoires in cytomegalovirus infection. TCRdb ran MiXCR on the reads and lists one entry per CDR3 protein. The sample has roughly 630,000 distinct CDR3 sequences, 20% to 25% seen once. What was sequenced was CD8+ T cells from PBMCs. These receptors originate from a human donor in good health (CMV status not recorded). Some clones in this sample may be carry-over from other donors' samples.

This clonotype was seen at least ten times. V and J are TRBV7-2 and TRBJ1-3, with TRBD1 as a possible D gene (6 bases). V lost 2 bases, J lost 6 bases, and 11 bases lay in between. Germline lookup yields CDR1 SGHTA and CDR2 FQGNSA. This CDR3 spans 14 amino acids. The CDR3 DNA sequence: TGTGCCAGCAGCTTAAACGCAGGGGAAAACACCATATATTTT. This sequence encodes CASSLNAGENTIYF.

This clonotype occurred many times. The rearrangement uses TRBV5-6 and TRBJ2-7, with unresolved D. V was trimmed by 4 bases and J by 7 bases, leaving 18 bases between them. The germline V gene has CDR1 SGHDT and CDR2 YYEEEE. This CDR3 has 14 residues. The DNA for the CDR3 is TGTGCCAGCAGCGTGGACCCGACGGACGGAGAGCAGTACGTC. Protein product: CASSVDPTDGEQYV.

This clonotype was recorded a few times. DNA for the CDR3: TGTGCCAGCAGCTTAGAAATGACCGCCTCCTACGAGCAGTACGTC. This sequence encodes CASSLEMTASYEQYV. The chain employs TRBV7-8 and TRBJ2-7; D gene uncertain. Germline V gene lookup returns CDR1 SGHVS and CDR2 FQNEAQ. V was cut by 1 base and J by 0 bases, with 10 bases left in between. This CDR3 comprises 15 residues.

This clonotype was seen a single time. Without the conserved terminal phenylalanine or tryptophan, this CDR3 likely stems from a read error. In DNA form, the CDR3 reads TGTGCCAGCAGCTTAATGAACTACCCCGAGCAGTACTCC. It translates to CASSLMNYPEQYS. The chain couples TRBV7-8 to TRBJ2-7, with no clear D. This CDR3 spans 13 amino acids. Trimming cost V 2 bases and J 6 bases, with 11 bases left between them. The germline V gene encodes CDR1 SGHVS and CDR2 FQNEAQ.

This clonotype was counted only a few times. The V call is TRBV20-1, the J call TRBJ2-3; D is ambiguous. CDR3 length: 14 residues. Germline CDR1 DFQATT, CDR2 SNEGSKA (reference sequence). V was shortened by 5 bases and J by 1 base, with 13 bases between the two germline ends. Here the CDR3 DNA reads TGCAGTGCTGAGAGTAGAACGGGCACAGATACGCAGTATTTT. Its protein product is CSAESRTGTDTQYF.

This clonotype was counted only a few times. The genes are TRBV4-3 and TRBJ1-2; no definite D call. V gave up 0 bases and J gave up 6 bases, with 11 bases separating them. Germline V gene data show CDR1 as LGHNA and CDR2 as YSLEER. This CDR3 has 14 residues. CDR3 amino acids: CASSQDWGGDGYTF. CDR3 nucleotides: TGCGCCAGCAGCCAAGACTGGGGTGGGGATGGCTACACCTTC.

This clonotype was seen a handful of times. The CDR3 DNA sequence: TGTGCCAGCAGCTTCGCCCTTGAGGACGGGTACGAGCAGTACTTC. It is translated as CASSFALEDGYEQYF. The chain uses TRBV7-6 and TRBJ2-7; the D is unclear. Germline V gene sequence: CDR1 SGHVS, CDR2 FNYEAQ. The length of the CDR3 is 15 residues. Trimming removed 3 bases at V and 4 bases at J, with 16 bases between. Full variable domain (remainder filled in from reference TRBV7-6 and TRBJ2-7): GAGVSQSPRYKVTKRGQDVALRCDPISGHVSLYWYRQALGQGPEFLTYFNYEAQQDKSGLPNDRFSAERPEGSISTLTIQRTEQRDSAMYRCASSFALEDGYEQYFGPGTRLTVT.

This chain uses TRBV11-2 with TRBJ2-3; D remains unclear. Germline V CDR1 and CDR2: SGHAT, FQNNGV. The CDR3 runs 14 residues. The germline V and J ends were trimmed by 5 bases and 3 bases, with 12 bases remaining between them. DNA for the CDR3: TGTGCCAGCAGCCCTAGACCCTTGACAGATACGCAGTATTTT. It translates to CASSPRPLTDTQYF.

This clonotype was counted a few times. This sequence joins TRBV10-3 and TRBJ1-2; D may be TRBD1 (5 bases). This CDR3 is built from 16 residues. From germline, CDR1 is ENHRY and CDR2 SYGVKD. With 1 base removed from V and 4 bases from J, the gap between germline ends came to 16 bases. CDR3 residues: CAISEYRSDRSYGYTF. The CDR3 region has the DNA TGTGCCATCAGTGAGTACAGGTCAGACCGCAGCTATGGCTACACCTTC.

This clonotype was found many times. The V call is TRBV7-2, the J call TRBJ2-7, with TRBD1 as a possible D gene (5 bases). Germline V gene lookup returns CDR1 SGHTA and CDR2 FQGNSA. This CDR3 is built from 13 residues. DNA of the CDR3: TGTGCCAGCAACTTAGGGGTTTCCTACGAGCAGTACGTC. Protein: CASNLGVSYEQYV.

CDR3 sequence: CASSLYDRGGDEQFF. CDR3 DNA: TGTGCCAGCAGCTTATATGACAGGGGTGGCGATGAGCAGTTCTTC. The rearrangement uses TRBV11-2 and TRBJ2-1; 8 bases agree with TRBD1. CDR1 and CDR2 (germline): SGHAT, FQNNGV. The CDR3 loop spans 15 amino acids. V trimming: 2 bases; J trimming: 8 bases; junction bases outside the gene matches: 8.

This clonotype was picked up one time. This sequence joins TRBV14 and TRBJ2-5, with D perhaps given as TRBD1 or TRBD2 (5 bases each). Germline CDR1 SGHDN, CDR2 FVKESK. The CDR3 totals 16 residues. V was pared by 1 base and J by 0 bases, with 12 bases between. CDR3 loop: CASSQVRAGNQETQYF. The CDR3 DNA reads as TGTGCCAGCAGCCAAGTCAGGGCCGGGAACCAAGAGACCCAGTACTTC.

This clonotype has at least ten counts. The genes are TRBV28 and TRBJ2-7; 7 positions match TRBD1. V trimming: 4 bases; J trimming: 1 base; junction bases outside the gene matches: 7. The CDR3 is 15 amino acids. Germline-derived CDR1 and CDR2 are MDHEN and SYDVKM. CDR3 sequence (DNA): TGTGCCAGCAGTTCCCCCTCGACAGGGTCCTACGAGCAGTACGTC. This codes for CASSSPSTGSYEQYV.

This clonotype showed up just a few times. CDR3 sequence reads: CASRIRHLTYNEQFF. The CDR3 nucleotides read TGTGCCAGTAGGATCAGACACCTAACCTACAATGAGCAGTTCTTC. The rearrangement joins TRBV19 to TRBJ2-1, with no clear D. The CDR3 sequence is 15 residues long. Germline V CDR1 and CDR2: LNHDA, SQIVND (reference sequence). Trimming cost V 6 bases and J 2 bases, with 14 bases left between them.

This clonotype was seen ten or more times. The J gene is TRBJ2-5, the V gene TRBV7-9; 9 nucleotides match TRBD2. With V trimmed by 6 bases and J by 2 bases, 13 bases remained unmatched. The CDR3 is made up of 17 amino acids. CDR1 SEHNR and CDR2 FQNEAQ come from the germline V gene (reference sequence). DNA for the CDR3: TGTGCCAGCAGACCCAAGGGTCGGCTAGCGGGGCAAGAGACCCAGTACTTC. Translated: CASRPKGRLAGQETQYF.

This clonotype was recorded a few times. The chain couples TRBV20-1 to TRBJ1-1; possible D gene TRBD1, 5 bases. The CDR3 contains 14 residues. V was clipped by 5 bases and J by 4 bases, with 17 bases between them. From germline, CDR1 is DFQATT and CDR2 SNEGSKA (reference sequence). CDR3 amino acids: CSALLAGRGTEAFF. The DNA of the CDR3 is TGCAGTGCTCTTCTTGCGGGACGGGGCACTGAAGCTTTCTTT.

This clonotype was found many times. This rearrangement joins TRBV7-9 to TRBJ2-5, with D unclear. There are 14 residues in the CDR3. V lost 2 bases to trimming and J lost 5 bases, with 12 bases between them. Germline values: CDR1 SEHNR, CDR2 FQNEAQ (reference sequence). CDR3 loop: CASSLPTGLETQYF. In DNA, the CDR3 is TGTGCCAGCAGCTTACCAACGGGCCTGGAGACCCAGTACTTC.

The V and J genes are TRBV7-2 and TRBJ1-3; D remains ambiguous. This CDR3 contains 17 residues. CDR1 and CDR2 (germline): SGHTA, FQGNSA. Trimming left V 1 base short and J 4 bases short, with 17 bases between. The CDR3 loop reads CASSLGPPPSPGNTIYF. In DNA, the CDR3 is TGTGCCAGCAGCTTAGGGCCACCCCCGTCCCCAGGAAACACCATATATTTT.

The table lists this clonotype with many counts. The V and J genes are TRBV7-9 and TRBJ1-4; 9 bases fit TRBD1. Trimming removed 3 bases from V and 10 bases from J; junction bases left unmatched: 9. The CDR3 runs 15 residues. Germline CDR1 is SEHNR and CDR2 is FQNEAQ (reference sequence). The CDR3 DNA is TGTGCCAGCAGCTTCGAACAGGGGGCAAGGGGAAAACTGTTTTTT. Translated, it gives CASSFEQGARGKLFF.

This chain links TRBV28 with TRBJ2-1, with 8 positions matching TRBD2. Germline V gives CDR1 MDHEN, CDR2 SYDVKM. Unmatched junction bases numbered 5, after V lost 2 bases and J lost 8 bases. The CDR3 runs 14 residues. The CDR3 DNA reads TGTGCCAGCAGTTTAAGCGGGAGTGGGGATGAGCAGTTCTTC. Its protein product is CASSLSGSGDEQFF.